This T cell receptor gamma chain was documented in a study of gamma-delta chains in newborns, infants, children (dated by TCRdb to between 2018 and 2020). About the investigation overall: According to the title of the study, polyclonal expansion of innate gammadelta T cells immediately after birth is driven by microbial exposure. How innate gammadelta T cell populations in human newborns were shaped by microbial exposure immediately after birth was investigated in the study.

Sequencing relied on an Illumina MiSeq. For TCRdb, the public reads were processed anew by CATT, and duplicate DNA sequences were folded into one row. Across this sample there are 950 to 1,200 gamma-chain clones, with under 60% seen only once. The ten largest clones take up roughly 23% of the sample. In regard to this clone: Its antigen remains unidentified. The input lacks base qualities; no much larger clone sits a single base away. The same CDR3 also results from other DNA sequences found in this sample.

The germline V gene (reference sequence) sets CDR1 to GITISATS and CDR2 to ISYDGTV. The CDR3 runs 17 residues from the cysteine to the phenylalanine. The sequence is cut down to CDR3 DNA, 51 bases in frame from base 1. Germline trimming amounts to 0 bases on V and 6 bases on J, with 5 as the count of junction bases outside the gene matches. The TCR sequence derives from a child who was a newborn, infant or young child, either healthy, febrile or measles-vaccinated (not recorded which). Sequencing used blood. The rearrangement joined TRGV9 to TRGJP. The J gene, missing from TCRdb, was assigned here through DNA to germline matching. In nucleotides, the sequence is TGTGCCTTGTGGGAGGTGCGGAGAGAGTTGGGCAAAAAAATCAAGGTATTT. Its coded protein is CALWEVRRELGKKIKVF.